The source of this TCR beta chain is a study of a mutant IDH1 vaccine in newly diagnosed glioma. Study background: The study started vaccination 4-6 weeks after radiotherapy alone, or with temozolomide cycles. Therapy received beforehand was radiotherapy, temozolomide, or both, with most patients given both.

CDR1 SGHDT and CDR2 YYEEEE come from the germline V gene. Trimming removed 0 bases from V and 4 bases from J, with 23 bases in between. The CDR3 covers 18 residues. Generated by immunoSEQ multiplex PCR, the TCRdb table keeps only in-frame clones and is missing some. The top ten clones hold approximately 4% of a sample with about 64,000 clones, about 85% of them seen once. In regard to this clone: Its antigen is unidentified.

Study-level points and caveats: Most patients, around 94%, showed vaccine-induced immune responses.

The time point was: week 23, last vaccination. Every single dose of the vaccine, 300 ug of mutant IDH1 20-mer peptide, came with topical imiquimod. Each astrocytoma in the donors was new, WHO grade 3 or 4, IDH1-mutant and ATRX-lost. The chain uses TRBV5-6 and TRBJ2-7; TRBD1 might be the D (5 bases). The sequenced sample was PBMCs, obtained from a glioma patient whose treatment included an IDH1 peptide vaccine. This clonotype was obtained from a man younger than 40 with glioma. The CDR3 loop is CASSLAGRAVSLLYEQYF. The CDR3 DNA is TGTGCCAGCAGCTTGGCGGGCAGGGCCGTATCCCTCCTATACGAGCAGTACTTC.